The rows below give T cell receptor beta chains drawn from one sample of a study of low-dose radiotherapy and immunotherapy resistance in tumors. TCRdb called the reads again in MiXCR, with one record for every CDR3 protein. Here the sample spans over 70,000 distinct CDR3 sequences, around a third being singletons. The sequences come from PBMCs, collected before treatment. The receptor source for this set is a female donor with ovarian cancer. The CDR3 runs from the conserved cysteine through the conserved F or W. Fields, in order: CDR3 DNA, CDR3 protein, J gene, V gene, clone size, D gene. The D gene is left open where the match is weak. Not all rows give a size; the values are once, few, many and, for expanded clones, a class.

TGCGCCAGCAGCTTGGTACCCCCACAGGGGACTGGGGCCAACGTCCTGACTTTC CASSLVPPQGTGANVLTF TRBJ2-6 TRBV5-1 many TRBD1
TGTGCCAGCAGTTTTGTGACAAATAATGGCTACACCTTC CASSFVTNNGYTF TRBJ1-2 TRBV28 many NA
TGTGCCAGCAGCTTAAGCCGGGACAGGGACCGAAAAGAGACCCAGTACTTC CASSLSRDRDRKETQYF TRBJ2-5 TRBV7-9 NA TRBD1
TGCAGTGCTAGAGTTCCCCCGTTAACCTACGAGCAGTACTTC CSARVPPLTYEQYF TRBJ2-7 TRBV20-1 many NA
TGTGCCACCAGAACAGGCACTCTCTCCTACGAGCAGTACTTC CATRTGTLSYEQYF TRBJ2-7 TRBV6-2/TRBV6-3 NA NA
TGTGCCTCAAACCCGGGACAGGGCTATGGCTACACCTTC CASNPGQGYGYTF TRBJ1-2 TRBV10-3 NA TRBD1
NA CASTAVGANTGELFFF TRBJ2-2 TRBV28 NA NA
TGTGCCAGCAGTGCCACAGGGCTGGCTAATGAAAAACTGTTTTTT CASSATGLANEKLFF TRBJ1-4 TRBV25-1 many NA
TGCAGTGCTAGAGTGAACCGGGGTTTCGAGAATGAGCAGTTCTTC CSARVNRGFENEQFF TRBJ2-1 TRBV20-1 many NA
TGTGCCTTTGGGACAGATTACAATGAGCAGTTCTTC CAFGTDYNEQFF TRBJ2-1 TRBV2 many TRBD1
TGCAGTGCTAGAGAGCCGGGACAGCCGATTAATTCACCCCTCCACTTT CSAREPGQPINSPLHF TRBJ1-6 TRBV20-1 many TRBD1
TGTGCCAGCAGAGGGGGTGGACGGAATGAAAAACTGTTTTTT CASRGGGRNEKLFF TRBJ1-4 TRBV28 many NA
TGTGCCAGTTCCTCGGGCGGGGGCCGCGTGGATACGCAGTATTTT CASSSGGGRVDTQYF TRBJ2-3 TRBV19 many NA
NA CASSTSGRSSGNTIYF TRBJ1-3 TRBV5-1 many NA
TGTGCCAGCAGTTTAGACAGGGGGCGTTACGAGCAGTACTTC CASSLDRGRYEQYF TRBJ2-7 TRBV6-2/TRBV6-3 many TRBD1
TGCAGCGTGAGGGGATCAGTGGGAGAGACCCAGTACTTC CSVRGSVGETQYF TRBJ2-5 TRBV29-1 NA NA
TGTGCCAGCAGTCACCCAGGGTCCGCGAACACCGGGGAGCTGTTTTTT CASSHPGSANTGELFF TRBJ2-2 TRBV6-6 many NA
TGCGCCAGCAGCTTACGGGGACAGACGAACACTGAAGCTTTCTTT CASSLRGQTNTEAFF TRBJ1-1 TRBV5-1 NA TRBD1
TGTGCCAGCAGAACTACTTTAAGTGGGGAGCTGTTTTTT CASRTTLSGELFF TRBJ2-2 TRBV6-5 many NA
TGTGCCAGCAGTCAAACAATAACAGGATCATCAGGGAATCAGCCCCAGCATTTT CASSQTITGSSGNQPQHF TRBJ1-5 TRBV6-2/TRBV6-3 few NA
TGTGCCAGCAGTCGACAACTCCCGGGGGAGCTGTTTTTT CASSRQLPGELFF TRBJ2-2 TRBV3-1 once NA
TGTGCCAGCGCGGACAGGGAAAGCTATGGCTACACCTTC CASADRESYGYTF TRBJ1-2 TRBV6-2/TRBV6-3 medium-sized TRBD1
TGTGCCGGCTCACCAGGGAACTATGGCTACACCTTC CAGSPGNYGYTF TRBJ1-2 TRBV18 NA NA
TGTGCCAGCAGCTTACGACTAGCGGGAACCTACAATGAGCAGTTCTTC CASSLRLAGTYNEQFF TRBJ2-1 TRBV7-2 many TRBD2
TGCGCCAGCAGCCGGATTAACTTAGGTTTCACAGATACGCAGTATTTT CASSRINLGFTDTQYF TRBJ2-3 TRBV4-1 many NA
TGTGCCATCAGTGAGTCGAGGGGACGATCACCCCTCCACTTT CAISESRGRSPLHF TRBJ1-6 TRBV10-3 NA NA
TGTGCCAGCATCCGTAGCGGGGGGGCCCAAACGCAGTATTTT CASIRSGGAQTQYF TRBJ2-3 TRBV28 NA TRBD2
TGTGCCAGCAGTTACGAAGGGGGACGGAACTATGGCTACACCTTC CASSYEGGRNYGYTF TRBJ1-2 TRBV6-6 NA NA
TGTGCCAGCAGTTCCTACAAGTTTAGCAATCAGCCCCAGCATTTT CASSSYKFSNQPQHF TRBJ1-5 TRBV12-3/TRBV12-4 many NA
TGTGCCAGCAGCTATAGCGGTAATGAGCAGTTCTTC CASSYSGNEQFF TRBJ2-1 TRBV5-6 many NA
TGTGCCACCAGTGCGAGGACAGAGACCCAGTACTTC CATSARTETQYF TRBJ2-5 TRBV24-1 once NA
TGCAGTGCAGTGGACAGATTCAGCTCCTATAATTCACCCCTCCACTTT CSAVDRFSSYNSPLHF TRBJ1-6 TRBV20-1 many NA
TGTGCCAGCAGCGCCGGGAGGGCCGAGTTGAACGAGCAGTACTTC CASSAGRAELNEQYF TRBJ2-7 TRBV6-2/TRBV6-3 many TRBD2
TGTGCCAGCAGCTTGGGACTACAGGGGACAGATACGCAGTATTTT CASSLGLQGTDTQYF TRBJ2-3 TRBV5-4 NA TRBD1
TGTGCCAGCTCACCACGACAACAGGGGGTGGATACGCAGTATTTT CASSPRQQGVDTQYF TRBJ2-3 TRBV18 many TRBD1
TGTGCCAGTAGTCCACAGGTCCTATATGGCTACACCTTC CASSPQVLYGYTF TRBJ1-2 TRBV19 NA NA
TGCAGTGCTGATGACAGGACAGGGGGCTTCAATGAAGCTTTCTTT CSADDRTGGFNEAFF TRBJ1-1 TRBV20-1 many TRBD1
TGTGCCAGCGTCGGATGGCGGGACAATCAGCCCCAGCATTTT CASVGWRDNQPQHF TRBJ1-5 TRBV28 many NA
TGTGCCAGCAGTGAAACGGGGTCTGGAAACACCATATATTTT CASSETGSGNTIYF TRBJ1-3 TRBV25-1 many NA
TGTGCCAGCAGTGCCCTACGGGACCCTAATGAAAAACTGTTTTTT CASSALRDPNEKLFF TRBJ1-4 TRBV25-1 once NA
TGCGCCAGCAGTGAATGGACTAGCGGGAGGGCCTTAGACTCAGATACGCAGTATTTT CASSEWTSGRALDSDTQYF TRBJ2-3 TRBV10-2 NA TRBD2
TGTGCCAGTAGTTTTTTTCGGACGCGCACTGGGGCCAACGTCCTGACTTTC CASSFFRTRTGANVLTF TRBJ2-6 TRBV19 many NA
TGTGCCAGAAAGGACGGTTTCCAAGAGACCCAGTACTTC CARKDGFQETQYF TRBJ2-5 TRBV2 few NA
TGCGCCAGCAGTACTAGCGGGGGAGGGTCCTACAATGAGCAGTTCTTC CASSTSGGGSYNEQFF TRBJ2-1 TRBV5-1 many TRBD2
TGTGCCATCAGTGAGCCCTCGGGACAGGTCAACGAGCAGTACTTC CAISEPSGQVNEQYF TRBJ2-7 TRBV10-3 many TRBD1
TGTGCCAGCAGCGCGGACGGGGGAGGCACAGATACGCAGTATTTT CASSADGGGTDTQYF TRBJ2-3 TRBV9 NA NA
TGTGCCAGCAGCTCCAGCTCTGGAAACACCATATATTTT CASSSSSGNTIYF TRBJ1-3 TRBV7-2 many NA
TGTGCCAGCAGCCAAGTCCTAGCGGGAGAGGAGCAGTACTTC CASSQVLAGEEQYF TRBJ2-7 TRBV3-1 NA TRBD2
TGTGCCAGCAGTGAATTCACGGGCAAAGGCTACGAGCAGTACTTC CASSEFTGKGYEQYF TRBJ2-7 TRBV2 many NA
TGTGCCAGCAGCTCCATCGCCACCGGGGAGCTGTTTTTT CASSSIATGELFF TRBJ2-2 TRBV11-2 many NA
TGTGCCAGCAGTTTTTCCCCGGGGGGGGCCTACGAGCAGTACTTC CASSFSPGGAYEQYF TRBJ2-7 TRBV12-3/TRBV12-4 many TRBD2
TGTGCCAGCAAGGGGTTCACAGATACGCAGTATTTT CASKGFTDTQYF TRBJ2-3 TRBV6-2/TRBV6-3 many NA
TGTGCCACCGCAACTGGGAGCTCCTACAATGAGCAGTTCTTC CATATGSSYNEQFF TRBJ2-1 TRBV24-1 medium-sized NA
TGTGCCATCAGGGGGGACAGGAAGGAGATTGAGCAGTTCTTC CAIRGDRKEIEQFF TRBJ2-1 TRBV10-3 few TRBD1